What follows describes a single T cell receptor beta chain. This record belongs to a study of T cell clones after liver transplantation. The CDR3 consists of 14 residues. Germline CDR1 reads ENHRY; CDR2 reads SYGVKD. The V and J ends lost 3 bases and 2 bases respectively, with 9 bases between them. TCRdb's table, derived via immunoSEQ multiplex PCR, lists solely in-frame clones and lacks some. This table holds approximately 70,000 clones, around four fifths found once. The TCR was taken from a human patient who received a liver transplant. Some of these T cells may belong to the graft donor. This specimen was CD4+ T cells from blood, taken 48 months after liver transplant. The chain couples TRBV10-3 to TRBJ2-3; TRBD1 or TRBD2 may be the D gene (5 bases each). CDR3: CAISDGTNTDTQYF. CDR3 nucleotide sequence: TGTGCCATCAGTGACGGGACCAACACAGATACGCAGTATTTT.